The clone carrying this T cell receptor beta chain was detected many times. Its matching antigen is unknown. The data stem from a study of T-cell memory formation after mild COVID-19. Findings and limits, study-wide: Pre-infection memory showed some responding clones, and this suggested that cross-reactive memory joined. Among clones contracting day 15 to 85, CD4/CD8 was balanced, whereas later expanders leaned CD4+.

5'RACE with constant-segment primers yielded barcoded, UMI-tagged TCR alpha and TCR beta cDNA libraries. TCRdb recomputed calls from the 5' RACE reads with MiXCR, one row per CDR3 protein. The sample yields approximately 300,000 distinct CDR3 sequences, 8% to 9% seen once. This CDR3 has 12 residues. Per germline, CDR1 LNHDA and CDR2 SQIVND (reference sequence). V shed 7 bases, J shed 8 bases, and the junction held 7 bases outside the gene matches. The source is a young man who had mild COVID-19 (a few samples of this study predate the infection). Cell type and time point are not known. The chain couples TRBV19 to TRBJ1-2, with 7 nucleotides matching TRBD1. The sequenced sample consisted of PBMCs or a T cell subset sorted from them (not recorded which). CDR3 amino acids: CASTEDRRGYTF. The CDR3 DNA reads TGTGCCAGTACTGAGGACAGGCGGGGCTACACCTTC.